A single sample gave rise to the 13 T cell receptor beta chains below, sequenced in a study of monozygotic twins with inflammatory bowel disease (dated by TCRdb to about 2019). Receptor amplification or capture employed 5' RACE. Sequencer: Illumina HiSeq 2500. TCRdb reprocessed the reads, reporting each CDR3 protein sequence once and no DNA. This sample's table contains over 200,000 distinct CDR3 sequences. About 8% of the sample goes to the ten largest clones. Sequencing was done on a sample of blood. These receptor sequences come from a human donor with ulcerative colitis or Crohn's disease, or a healthy co-twin of an affected twin (not recorded which).

The chain couples TRBV5-6 to TRBJ1-1. The CDR3 has 14 residues. Germline-derived CDR1 and CDR2 are SGHDT and YYEEEE. Here the CDR3 reads CASSPNPAYTEAFF.

The V gene is TRBV5-4, the J gene TRBJ1-1; TCRdb picks TRBD1, but there is no DNA to check that call. Germline loops: CDR1 SGHNT, CDR2 YYREEE (reference sequence). The CDR3 has 16 amino acids. The CDR3 here is CATNPGQRFMNTEAFF.

The rearrangement uses TRBV15 and TRBJ1-4; the D call of TRBD1 rests on TCRdb alone, since no DNA is present to check it. Germline loops: CDR1 LNHNV, CDR2 YYDKDF (reference sequence). The CDR3 sequence is 13 residues long. This CDR3 reads CATTDSNNEKLFF.

This sequence joins TRBV7-2 and TRBJ2-2; TCRdb designates TRBD2, a call that cannot be tested without DNA. Germline CDR1 is SGHTA and CDR2 is FQGNSA. The CDR3 length is 15 residues. CDR3 sequence: CASSLMASPAGELFF.

The J gene is TRBJ2-3, the V gene TRBV7-8; TCRdb picks TRBD2, but there is no DNA to check that call. In germline, CDR1 is SGHVS, CDR2 FQNEAQ. The CDR3 contains 16 residues. The CDR3 reads CASSSSPSGVADTQYF.

The chain recombines TRBV7-3 with TRBJ1-6; TCRdb returns TRBD1, unconfirmable since there is no DNA. Germline-derived CDR1 and CDR2 are SGHTA and FQGTGA. The CDR3 contains 16 residues. The CDR3 sequence: CASSLGGQGLNSPLHF. Together with reference TRBV7-3 and TRBJ1-6, the CDR3 gives the full variable domain: GAGVSQTPSNKVTEKGKYVELRCDPISGHTALYWYRQSLGQGPEFLIYFQGTGAADDSGLPNDRFFAVRPEGSVSTLKIQRTERGDSAVYLCASSLGGQGLNSPLHFGNGTRLTVT.

The chain is built from TRBV4-2 and TRBJ1-2. Looked up from germline, CDR1 is LGHNA and CDR2 is YNFKEQ. The CDR3 has 14 residues. CDR3 in amino acids: CASSPSAALYGYTF.

Here the CDR3 reads CSAREGGGNQPQHF. This chain connects TRBV20-1 to TRBJ1-5. Per germline, CDR1 DFQATT and CDR2 SNEGSKA (reference sequence). The CDR3 runs to 14 residues.

This chain uses TRBV5-5 with TRBJ2-1; the D call from TCRdb, TRBD1, cannot be confirmed without DNA. Germline CDR1 and CDR2: SGHKS and YYEKEE (reference sequence). The CDR3 has 16 residues. CDR3: CASSFRGASAYNEQFF.

The rearrangement links TRBV6-6 to TRBJ2-1; TCRdb gives TRBD1 as the D gene, but with no DNA this cannot be confirmed. Germline-derived CDR1 and CDR2 are MNHNY and SVGAGI (reference sequence). The CDR3 covers 12 residues. The CDR3 loop reads CASSRPGGEQFF.

The J gene is TRBJ1-1, the V gene TRBV7-2. This CDR3 has 17 amino acids. Germline V gives CDR1 SGHTA, CDR2 FQGNSA. CDR3: CASSSSSWRAGGTEAFF. The full variable domain, with the rest looked up from reference TRBV7-2 and TRBJ1-1, is GAGVSQSPSNKVTEKGKDVELRCDPISGHTALYWYRQSLGQGLEFLIYFQGNSAPDKSGLPSDRFSAERTGGSVSTLTIQRTQQEDSAVYLCASSSSSWRAGGTEAFFGQGTRLTVV.

J is TRBJ1-5 and V is TRBV7-3. This CDR3 comprises 16 residues. Germline loops: CDR1 SGHTA, CDR2 FQGTGA. CDR3 region: CASSLREAMGNQPQHF.

The chain uses TRBV7-8 and TRBJ2-7. The CDR3 runs to 13 residues. Per germline, CDR1 SGHVS and CDR2 FQNEAQ. The CDR3 region is CASSLDLTYEQYF.